Detailed here is one T cell receptor (beta chain). Libraries were prepared by immunoSEQ multiplex PCR; TCRdb keeps only in-frame clonotypes and omits some of them. The sample has about 350,000 clones, more than 70% seen once. Individuals drawn from about 26 US areas were roughly 18 to 89 years old. A COVID-19 case was met by exposed participants within 2 weeks before study entry. This sample is drawn from a study of blood T cell repertoires in COVID-19. The wider study: Nucleic acid was either cDNA or gDNA, and it came from T cells, B-cell-depleted T cells, or PBMCs.

The CDR3 runs 15 residues. Germline values: CDR1 MNHNS, CDR2 SASEGT. V shed 3 bases and J 3 bases; nucleotides not matched to a gene: 5. This chain links TRBV6-1 with TRBJ1-5; TRBD1 matches at 7 bases. The receptor was isolated from a woman in her thirties who had been exposed to COVID-19. Specimen: PBMCs or T cells enriched from blood (not recorded which). DNA for the CDR3: TGTGCCAGCAGTGATGAGGGACAGAACAATCAGCCCCAGCATTTT. Translation gives CASSDEGQNNQPQHF.